Sequencing of this T cell receptor beta chain was carried out in a study of cytotoxic CD8 clonotypes in ibrutinib-treated CLL. Study-wide background: For this cohort, patients were some eleven relapsed/refractory and approximately 14 treatment-naive, while 17 to 18 were IGHV unmutated.

Points on this clone: Its antigen remains unknown.

The CDR3 has 16 residues. Losses at the gene ends were 5 bases for V and 2 bases for J; bases not matched to a gene: 10. Germline loops: CDR1 MNHEY, CDR2 SMNVEV (reference sequence). Generated by immunoSEQ multiplex PCR, the TCRdb table keeps only in-frame clones and is missing some. The profile shows some 92,000 clones, more than 70% of them singletons. Study-level results: Contraction or stability on treatment characterized the public clonotypes, which were uncommon. At ibrutinib response, clonality increased, and at progression it declined back toward baseline.

For TCR beta libraries, approximately 2 micrograms of genomic DNA were obtained from cryopreserved PBMCs. This sequence was found in a human donor with chronic lymphocytic leukemia. The specimen comprised PBMCs, sampled after 24 months of ibrutinib treatment. J is TRBJ2-3 and V is TRBV27; 7 bases map to TRBD2. CDR3 nucleotide sequence: TGTGCCAGCAGTCGGCTGGGGGGGAAACACACAGATACGCAGTATTTT. Translation gives CASSRLGGKHTDTQYF.